This T cell receptor (beta chain) was profiled in a study of blood T cell repertoires in COVID-19. Study in general: From the United States, Italy and Spain came samples of acute and convalescent COVID-19. Nucleic acid was either cDNA or gDNA, and it came from T cells, B-cell-depleted T cells, or PBMCs.

Original processing notes: Estimates of nucleated cell counts were drawn from the amplification of reference gene primers. Assay used: immunoSEQ multiplex PCR; TCRdb lists only in-frame clones, some missing. That table supplies the V and J calls and clone size; D and trimming were determined from the DNA. The repertoire holds more than 350,000 clones, 89% seen once, with less than 3.5% in the top ten. Seattle-derived patients entered the study during active infection and were followed longitudinally. The TCR was taken from a woman in her twenties or thirties with COVID-19, enrolled during active disease. Sequencing was performed on peripheral blood.

This chain's CDR3 is CASSLAAGGTEAFF. The CDR3 DNA reads as TGTGCCAGCAGCTTGGCGGCAGGGGGGACTGAAGCTTTCTTT. This rearrangement joins TRBV5-4 to TRBJ1-1; 7 positions agree with TRBD1. The CDR3 runs 14 residues. Trimming at V came to 0 bases and at J to 5 bases, leaving 4 bases not matched to a gene. From germline, CDR1 is SGHNT and CDR2 YYREEE (reference sequence).